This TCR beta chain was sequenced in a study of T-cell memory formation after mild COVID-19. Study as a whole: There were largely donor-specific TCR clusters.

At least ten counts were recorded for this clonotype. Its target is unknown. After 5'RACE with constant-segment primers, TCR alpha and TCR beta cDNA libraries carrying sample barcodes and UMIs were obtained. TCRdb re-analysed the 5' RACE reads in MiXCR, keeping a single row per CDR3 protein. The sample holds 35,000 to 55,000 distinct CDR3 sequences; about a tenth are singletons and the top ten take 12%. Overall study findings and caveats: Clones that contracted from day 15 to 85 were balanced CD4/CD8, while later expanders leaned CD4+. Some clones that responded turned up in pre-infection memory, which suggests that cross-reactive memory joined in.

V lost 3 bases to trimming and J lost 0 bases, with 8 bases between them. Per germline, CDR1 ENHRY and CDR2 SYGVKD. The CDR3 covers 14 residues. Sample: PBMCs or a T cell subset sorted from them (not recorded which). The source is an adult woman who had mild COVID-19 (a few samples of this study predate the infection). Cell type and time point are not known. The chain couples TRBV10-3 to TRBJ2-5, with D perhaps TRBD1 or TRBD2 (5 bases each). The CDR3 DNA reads TGTGCCATCAGTGACTGGGGGAACCAAGAGACCCAGTACTTC. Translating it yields CAISDWGNQETQYF.